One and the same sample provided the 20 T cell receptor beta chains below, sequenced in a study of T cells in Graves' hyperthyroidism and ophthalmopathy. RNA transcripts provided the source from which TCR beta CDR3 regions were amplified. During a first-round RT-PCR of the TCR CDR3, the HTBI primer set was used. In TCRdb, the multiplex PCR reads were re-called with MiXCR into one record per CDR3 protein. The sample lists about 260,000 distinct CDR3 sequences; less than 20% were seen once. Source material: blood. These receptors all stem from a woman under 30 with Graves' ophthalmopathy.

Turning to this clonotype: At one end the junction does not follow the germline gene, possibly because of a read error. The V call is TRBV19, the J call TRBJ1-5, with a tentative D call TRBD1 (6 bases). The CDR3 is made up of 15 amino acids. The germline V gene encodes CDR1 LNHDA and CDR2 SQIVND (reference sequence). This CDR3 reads CAGSFQGIRGQPQHF. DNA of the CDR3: TGTGCCGGTAGCTTCCAGGGGATACGTGGCCAGCCCCAGCATTTT.

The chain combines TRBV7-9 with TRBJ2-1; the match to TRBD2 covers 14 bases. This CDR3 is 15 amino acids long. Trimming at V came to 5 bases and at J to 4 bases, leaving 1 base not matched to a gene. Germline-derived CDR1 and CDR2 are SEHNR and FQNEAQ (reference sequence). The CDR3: CASSGTSGRYNEQFF. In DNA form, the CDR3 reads TGTGCCAGCAGCGGGACTAGCGGGAGATACAATGAGCAGTTCTTC. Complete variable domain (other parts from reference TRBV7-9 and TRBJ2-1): DTGVSQNPRHKITKRGQNVTFRCDPISEHNRLYWYRQTLGQGPEFLTYFQNEAQLEKSRLLSDRFSAERPKGSFSTLEIQRTEQGDSAMYLCASSGTSGRYNEQFFGPGTRLTVL.

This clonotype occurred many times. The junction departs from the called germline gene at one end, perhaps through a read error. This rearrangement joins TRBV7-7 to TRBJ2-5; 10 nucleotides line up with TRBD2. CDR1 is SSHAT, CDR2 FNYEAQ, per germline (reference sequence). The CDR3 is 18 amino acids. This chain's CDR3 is CASSLVVSSASGGETQYF. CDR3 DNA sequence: TGTGCTAGCAGCTTAGTCGTTTCTTCGGCTAGCGGGGGTGAGACCCAGTACTTC. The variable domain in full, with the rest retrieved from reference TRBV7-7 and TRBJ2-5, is GAGVSQSPRYKVTKRGQDVTLRCDPISSHATLYWYQQALGQGPEFLTYFNYEAQPDKSGLPSDRFSAERPEGSISTLTIQRTEQRDSAMYRCASSLVVSSASGGETQYFGPGTRLLVL.

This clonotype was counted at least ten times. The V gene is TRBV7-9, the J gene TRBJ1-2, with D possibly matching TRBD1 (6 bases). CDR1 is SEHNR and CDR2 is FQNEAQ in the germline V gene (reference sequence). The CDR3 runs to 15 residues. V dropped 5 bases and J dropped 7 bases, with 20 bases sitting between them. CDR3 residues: CASSPDLYRETGYTF. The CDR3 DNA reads TGTGCCAGCAGCCCAGACCTTTACAGGGAGACTGGCTACACCTTC. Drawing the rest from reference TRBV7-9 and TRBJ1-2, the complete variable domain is DTGVSQNPRHKITKRGQNVTFRCDPISEHNRLYWYRQTLGQGPEFLTYFQNEAQLEKSRLLSDRFSAERPKGSFSTLEIQRTEQGDSAMYLCASSPDLYRETGYTFGSGTRLTVV.

Here the CDR3 DNA reads TGTGCCAGCAGCCATAGCGTAGAGACCCAGTACTTC. Its translation is CASSHSVETQYF. The V gene is TRBV6-2 or TRBV6-3, the J gene TRBJ2-5; TRBD2 might be the D (5 bases). CDR1 and CDR2 (germline): MNHEY, SVGEGT. The CDR3 sequence is 12 residues long. The V and J ends lost 6 bases and 4 bases respectively, with 9 bases between them.

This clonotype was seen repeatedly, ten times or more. The CDR3 DNA sequence: TGTGCCAGCAGTTTAGGGCGGGGGGGCTTGGATACGCAGTATTTT. Protein: CASSLGRGGLDTQYF. This rearrangement joins TRBV27 to TRBJ2-3; 9 bases fit TRBD2. The CDR3 sequence is 15 residues long. Germline CDR1 reads MNHEY; CDR2 reads SMNVEV (reference sequence). The V and J ends lost 2 bases and 6 bases, in that order; junction bases with no gene match: 6.

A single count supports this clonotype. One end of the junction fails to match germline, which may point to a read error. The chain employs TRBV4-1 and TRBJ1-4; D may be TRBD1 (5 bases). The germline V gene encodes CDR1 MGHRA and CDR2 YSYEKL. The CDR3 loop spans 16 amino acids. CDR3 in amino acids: CASSRSVGGYNEKLFF. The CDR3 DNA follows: TGTGCCAGCAGCCGGTCAGTCGGGGGATATAATGAAAAACTGTTTTTT.

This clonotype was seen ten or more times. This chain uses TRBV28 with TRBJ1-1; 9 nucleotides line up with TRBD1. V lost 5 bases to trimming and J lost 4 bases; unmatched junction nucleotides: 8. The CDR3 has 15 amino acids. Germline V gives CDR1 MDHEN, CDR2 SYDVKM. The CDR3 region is CASSPPGTGSTEAFF. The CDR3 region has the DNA TGTGCCAGCAGTCCCCCCGGGACAGGGAGCACTGAAGCTTTCTTT. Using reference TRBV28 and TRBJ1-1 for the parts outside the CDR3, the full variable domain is DVKVTQSSRYLVKRTGEKVFLECVQDMDHENMFWYRQDPGLGLRLIYFSYDVKMKEKGDIPEGYSVSREKKERFSLILESASTNQTSMYLCASSPPGTGSTEAFFGQGTRLTVV.

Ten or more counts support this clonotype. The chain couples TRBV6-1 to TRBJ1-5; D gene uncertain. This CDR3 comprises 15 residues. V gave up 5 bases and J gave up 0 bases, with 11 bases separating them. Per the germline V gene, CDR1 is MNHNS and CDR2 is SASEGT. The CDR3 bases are TGTGCCAGCAGTCCGACAACAGATAGCAATCAGCCCCAGCATTTT. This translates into CASSPTTDSNQPQHF.

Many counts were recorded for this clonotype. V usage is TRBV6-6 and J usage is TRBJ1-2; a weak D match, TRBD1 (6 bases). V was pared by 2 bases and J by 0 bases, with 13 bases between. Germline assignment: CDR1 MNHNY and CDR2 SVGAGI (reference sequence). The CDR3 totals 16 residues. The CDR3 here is CASSYRDKGPNYGYTF. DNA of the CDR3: TGTGCCAGCAGTTACCGGGACAAAGGTCCTAACTATGGCTACACCTTC.

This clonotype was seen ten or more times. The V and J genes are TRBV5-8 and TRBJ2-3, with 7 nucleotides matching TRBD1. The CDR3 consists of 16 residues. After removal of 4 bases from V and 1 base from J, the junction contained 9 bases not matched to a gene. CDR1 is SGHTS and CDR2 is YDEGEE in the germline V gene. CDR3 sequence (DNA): TGTGCCAGCAGCCCGGGACAGATTATGCGCACAGATACGCAGTATTTT. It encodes CASSPGQIMRTDTQYF.

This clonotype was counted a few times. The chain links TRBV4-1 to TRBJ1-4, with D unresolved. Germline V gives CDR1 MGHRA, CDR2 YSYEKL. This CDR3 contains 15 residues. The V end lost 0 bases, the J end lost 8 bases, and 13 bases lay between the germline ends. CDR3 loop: CASSQEAYNREKLFF. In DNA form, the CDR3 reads TGCGCCAGCAGCCAAGAGGCCTACAACCGGGAAAAACTGTTTTTT.

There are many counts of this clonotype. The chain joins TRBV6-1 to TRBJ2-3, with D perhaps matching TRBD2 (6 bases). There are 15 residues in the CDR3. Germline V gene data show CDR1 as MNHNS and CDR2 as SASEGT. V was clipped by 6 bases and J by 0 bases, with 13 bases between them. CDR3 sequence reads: CASRTGTSSTDTQYF. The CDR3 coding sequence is TGTGCCAGCAGAACCGGCACTAGCAGCACAGATACGCAGTATTTT.

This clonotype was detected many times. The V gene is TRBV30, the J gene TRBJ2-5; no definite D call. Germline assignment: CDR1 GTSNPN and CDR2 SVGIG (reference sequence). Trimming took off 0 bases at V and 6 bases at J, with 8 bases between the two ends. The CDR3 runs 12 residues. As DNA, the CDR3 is TGTGCCTGGAGTGTCCAGAGGAAGACCCAGTACTTC. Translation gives CAWSVQRKTQYF.

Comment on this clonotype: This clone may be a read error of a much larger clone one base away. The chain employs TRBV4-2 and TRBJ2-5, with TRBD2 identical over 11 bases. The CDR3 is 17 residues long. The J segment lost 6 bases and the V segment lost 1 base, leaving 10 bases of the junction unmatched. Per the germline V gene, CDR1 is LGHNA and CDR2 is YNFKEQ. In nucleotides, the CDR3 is TGTGCCAGCAGCCAAGGTCCTAGCGGGAGGACTATAAAGACCCAGTACTTC. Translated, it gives CASSQGPSGRTIKTQYF.

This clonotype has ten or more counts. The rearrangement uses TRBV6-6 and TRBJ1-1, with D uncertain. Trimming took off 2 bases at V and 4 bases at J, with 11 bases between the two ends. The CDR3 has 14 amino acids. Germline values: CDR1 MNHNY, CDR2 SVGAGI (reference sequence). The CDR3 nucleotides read TGTGCCAGCAGTTACCGAAGGGTGCGCACTGAAGCTTTCTTT. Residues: CASSYRRVRTEAFF.

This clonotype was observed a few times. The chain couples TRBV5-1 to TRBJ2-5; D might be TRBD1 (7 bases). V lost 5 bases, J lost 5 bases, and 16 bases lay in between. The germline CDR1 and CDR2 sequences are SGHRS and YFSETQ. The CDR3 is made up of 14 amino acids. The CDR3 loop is CASRGGQTRETQYF. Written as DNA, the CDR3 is TGCGCCAGCAGGGGGGGACAGACTCGGGAGACCCAGTACTTC.

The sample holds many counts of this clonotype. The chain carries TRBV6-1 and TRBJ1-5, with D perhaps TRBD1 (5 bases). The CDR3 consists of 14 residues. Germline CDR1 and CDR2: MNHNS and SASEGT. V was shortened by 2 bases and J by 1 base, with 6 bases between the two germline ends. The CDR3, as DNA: TGTGCCAGCAGTGAATGGGGGAGCAATCAGCCCCAGCATTTT. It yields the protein CASSEWGSNQPQHF.

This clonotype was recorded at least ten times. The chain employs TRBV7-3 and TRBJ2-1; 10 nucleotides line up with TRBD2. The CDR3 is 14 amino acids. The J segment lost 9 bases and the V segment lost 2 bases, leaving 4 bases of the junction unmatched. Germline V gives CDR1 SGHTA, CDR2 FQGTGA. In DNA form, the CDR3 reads TGTGCCAGCAGCTTATCGGGACTAGCGACTGAGCAGTTCTTC. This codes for CASSLSGLATEQFF.

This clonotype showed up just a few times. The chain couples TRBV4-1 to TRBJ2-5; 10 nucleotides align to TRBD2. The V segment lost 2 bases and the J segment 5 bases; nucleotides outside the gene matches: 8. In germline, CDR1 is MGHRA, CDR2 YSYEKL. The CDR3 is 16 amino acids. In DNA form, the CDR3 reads TGCGCCAGCAGCCAAACCGGGACTAGCGTATTTGAGACCCAGTACTTC. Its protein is CASSQTGTSVFETQYF.